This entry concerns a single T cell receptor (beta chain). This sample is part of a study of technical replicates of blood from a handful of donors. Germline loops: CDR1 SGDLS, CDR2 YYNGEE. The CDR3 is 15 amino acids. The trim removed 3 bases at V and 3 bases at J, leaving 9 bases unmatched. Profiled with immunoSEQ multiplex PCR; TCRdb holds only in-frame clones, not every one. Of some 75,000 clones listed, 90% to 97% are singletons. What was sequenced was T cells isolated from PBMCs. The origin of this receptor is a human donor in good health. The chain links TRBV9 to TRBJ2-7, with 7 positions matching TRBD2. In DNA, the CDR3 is TGTGCCAGCAGCGATTACTCGGCGGGAGACTACGAGCAGTACTTC. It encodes CASSDYSAGDYEQYF.